This T cell receptor (beta chain) stems from a study of CD8+ T cells in alopecia areata. Trimming took 7 bases from V and 7 from J, leaving 23 bases between them. Germline CDR1 and CDR2: MNHNY and SVGAGI (reference sequence). This CDR3 has 15 residues. Specified treatment: oral pan-JAK inhibitor, 5-10 mg twice daily. Isolated RNA was reverse transcribed into cDNA used as the sequencing template. The assay was immunoSEQ multiplex PCR, and TCRdb's table has in-frame clones only and misses some. The data show 150,000 to 200,000 clones, with roughly 63% seen just once and around 15% held by the top ten. The TCR was taken from a human donor with alopecia areata. Sequenced here: CD4+ T cells sorted from blood, sampled at approximately week 56, from a patient treated with tofacitinib. V is TRBV6-6 and J is TRBJ2-7; D perhaps matches TRBD1 (6 bases). CDR3: CASTGRQETPTEQYF. The CDR3 bases are TGTGCCAGCACCGGACGACAGGAGACTCCTACGGAGCAGTACTTC.